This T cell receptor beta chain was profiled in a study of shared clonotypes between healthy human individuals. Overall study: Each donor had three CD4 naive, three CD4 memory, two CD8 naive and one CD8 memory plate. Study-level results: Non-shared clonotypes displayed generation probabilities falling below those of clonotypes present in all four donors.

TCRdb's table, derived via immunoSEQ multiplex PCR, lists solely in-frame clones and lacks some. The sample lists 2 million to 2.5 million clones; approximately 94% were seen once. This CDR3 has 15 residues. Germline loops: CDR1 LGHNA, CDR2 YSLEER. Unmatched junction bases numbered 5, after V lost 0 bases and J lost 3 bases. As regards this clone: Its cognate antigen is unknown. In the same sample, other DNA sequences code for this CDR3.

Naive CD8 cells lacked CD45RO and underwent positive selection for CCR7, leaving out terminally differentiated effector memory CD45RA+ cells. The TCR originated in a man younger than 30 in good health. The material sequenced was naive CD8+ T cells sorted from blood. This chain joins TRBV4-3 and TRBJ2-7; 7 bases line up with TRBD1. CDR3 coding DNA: TGCGCCAGCAGCCAAGACCGGGACAGCCACTACGAGCAGTACTTC. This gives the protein CASSQDRDSHYEQYF.